The 22 T cell receptor beta chains given below trace back to one sample, sequenced in a study of PD-1 blockade in classical Hodgkin lymphoma. Produced via immunoSEQ multiplex PCR; TCRdb's table is partial and in-frame only. The table shows some 96,000 clones, with around 93% occurring only once. As to time point: cycle 4 day 1 (C4D1), after less than 7 weeks of nivolumab. The patients all showed relapse after autologous stem cell transplantation, while their brentuximab vedotin exposure varied. The sequencing here drew on peripheral blood mononuclear cells (PBMCs), taken before the fourth cycle of nivolumab. The receptors shown here come from a human donor with classical Hodgkin lymphoma.

The V and J genes are TRBV7-2 and TRBJ2-1; 10 nucleotides align to TRBD1. Germline CDR1 is SGHTA and CDR2 is FQGNSA. J lost 8 bases, V lost 7 bases, and 11 bases had no gene match. This CDR3 is 15 amino acids long. The CDR3 sequence: CASNHLMDRGDEQFF. The CDR3 DNA reads TGTGCCAGCAACCACTTAATGGACAGGGGGGATGAGCAGTTCTTC.

The rearrangement links TRBV6-4 to TRBJ2-1, with TRBD1 matching 10 bases. Germline CDR1 and CDR2: MRHNA and SNTAGT. The CDR3 length is 15 residues. Trimming cost V 6 bases and J 2 bases; bases outside gene matches: 4. The CDR3 here is CASRPGQGAYNEQFF. The CDR3, as DNA: TGTGCCAGCAGACCAGGACAGGGGGCCTACAATGAGCAGTTCTTC.

This chain links TRBV6-5 with TRBJ1-4; TRBD1 is a possible D gene (6 bases). Germline V gene data show CDR1 as MNHEY and CDR2 as SVGAGI. The germline V and J ends were trimmed by 7 bases and 4 bases, with 16 bases remaining between them. The CDR3 contains 15 residues. The CDR3 coding sequence is TGTGCCAGCACGACGAGACAGGCTAGTAATGAAAAACTGTTTTTT. It codes for CASTTRQASNEKLFF.

The V gene is TRBV9, the J gene TRBJ1-1; 9 nucleotides agree with TRBD1. Germline V gene data show CDR1 as SGDLS and CDR2 as YYNGEE. V lost 3 bases, J lost 0 bases, and 9 bases stayed unmatched. The CDR3 spans 17 residues. The CDR3 nucleotides read TGTGCCAGCAGCGGATGGGACAGGGAGGGCGTGAACACTGAAGCTTTCTTT. This gives the protein CASSGWDREGVNTEAFF.

The J gene is TRBJ1-2, the V gene TRBV5-1, with 7 bases matching TRBD1. After removal of 0 bases from V and 8 bases from J, the junction contained 10 bases not matched to a gene. This CDR3 is built from 15 residues. Germline CDR1 and CDR2: SGHRS and YFSETQ. CDR3 coding DNA: TGCGCCAGCAGCTTGGCGGCCGAACGAGGGGGCGGCTACACCTTC. Protein product: CASSLAAERGGGYTF.

This chain joins TRBV18 and TRBJ2-5; 8 bases are shared with TRBD1. Germline V gene lookup returns CDR1 KGHSH and CDR2 LQKENI. The CDR3 spans 17 residues. Trimming took 3 bases from V and 5 from J; bases not matched to a gene: 14. The CDR3 region is CASSPSSGRGQGETQYF. CDR3 DNA sequence: TGTGCCAGCTCACCTTCCTCGGGCAGGGGGCAGGGTGAGACCCAGTACTTC. Based on the CDR3 plus reference TRBV18 and TRBJ2-5, the full variable domain is NAGVMQNPRHLVRRRGQEARLRCSPMKGHSHVYWYRQLPEEGLKFMVYLQKENIIDESGMPKERFSAEFPKEGPSILRIQQVVRGDSAAYFCASSPSSGRGQGETQYFGPGTRLLVL.

This chain connects TRBV7-3 to TRBJ2-5; 11 positions agree with TRBD2. The CDR3 length is 18 residues. Trimming removed 5 bases from V and 5 bases from J; junction bases left unmatched: 16. Germline assignment: CDR1 SGHTA and CDR2 FQGTGA. CDR3 coding DNA: TGTGCCAGCAGCGGGAAGGTTGGGACTAGCGGATCCTCTGAGACCCAGTACTTC. This sequence encodes CASSGKVGTSGSSETQYF.

A single count supports this clone. This sequence joins TRBV7-9 and TRBJ1-4; D is possibly TRBD1 (5 bases). CDR3 length: 13 amino acids. CDR1 SEHNR and CDR2 FQNEAQ come from the germline V gene (reference sequence). V lost 5 bases, J lost 7 bases, and 11 bases lay in between. This CDR3 reads CASSPTGVEKLFF. CDR3 nucleotides: TGTGCCAGCAGCCCGACGGGGGTTGAAAAACTGTTTTTT.

This chain links TRBV9 with TRBJ2-1, with a weak D call TRBD1 (6 bases). Germline assignment: CDR1 SGDLS and CDR2 YYNGEE. The CDR3 has 15 residues. Between the trimmed V and J ends, which lost 0 bases and 5 bases, there was a span of 12 bases. CDR3 region: CASSVVGAPNNEQFF. In DNA form, the CDR3 reads TGTGCCAGCAGCGTAGTGGGGGCCCCAAACAATGAGCAGTTCTTC.

The chain recombines TRBV6-5 with TRBJ2-7, with unresolved D. Germline CDR1 reads MNHEY; CDR2 reads SVGAGI. This CDR3 spans 13 amino acids. Trimming removed 3 bases at V and 1 base at J, with 7 bases between. The DNA of the CDR3 is TGTGCCAGCAGTTATACACAGTCCTACGAGCAGTACTTC. This encodes CASSYTQSYEQYF.

The chain carries TRBV5-1 and TRBJ2-1; no reliable D call. Between the trimmed V and J ends, which lost 0 bases and 5 bases, there was a span of 12 bases. From germline, CDR1 is SGHRS and CDR2 YFSETQ. The CDR3 loop spans 15 amino acids. CDR3 nucleotides: TGCGCCAGCAGCTTGGAGTTACTTAGGGACAATGAGCAGTTCTTC. Translation: CASSLELLRDNEQFF.

The V call is TRBV18, the J call TRBJ2-2; D is ambiguous. V was shortened by 0 bases and J by 5 bases, with 25 bases between the two germline ends. This CDR3 region has 20 residues. Germline V gene sequence: CDR1 KGHSH, CDR2 LQKENI. CDR3 sequence: CASSPPRRSDRPSLTGELFF. The CDR3 DNA follows: TGTGCCAGCTCACCACCCCGAAGATCCGACCGCCCGTCCCTAACCGGGGAGCTGTTTTTT.

The gene calls are TRBV11-2 and TRBJ2-5; D remains unclear. Trimming left V 4 bases short and J 4 bases short, with 4 bases between. Germline CDR1 and CDR2: SGHAT and FQNNGV. The CDR3 loop spans 11 amino acids. The DNA of the CDR3 is TGTGCCAGCAGCTCCAGAGAGACCCAGTACTTC. This gives the protein CASSSRETQYF.

This clone has a handful of counts. The chain uses TRBV9 and TRBJ2-7, with no clear D. V lost 0 bases and J 6 bases, leaving 19 bases between the germline ends. The CDR3 covers 16 residues. Germline-derived CDR1 and CDR2 are SGDLS and YYNGEE. CDR3 sequence: CASSVGADPEVGEQYF. Written as DNA, the CDR3 is TGTGCCAGCAGCGTAGGGGCGGATCCGGAAGTTGGCGAGCAGTACTTC.

V usage is TRBV2 and J usage is TRBJ2-2, with D unresolved. From germline, CDR1 is SNHLY and CDR2 FYNNEI. The CDR3 covers 13 residues. The V and J ends lost 4 bases and 4 bases respectively, with 7 bases between them. CDR3 coding DNA: TGTGCCAGCAGTGGCGAGACCACCGGGGAGCTGTTTTTT. Residues: CASSGETTGELFF.

The CDR3 reads CASGEDSLRTQYF. The CDR3 nucleotides are TGTGCCAGCGGTGAGGACAGTCTAAGAACCCAGTACTTC. The rearrangement joins TRBV6-5 to TRBJ2-5, with a tentative D call TRBD1 (6 bases). Trimming removed 8 bases at V and 8 bases at J, with 18 bases between. This CDR3 is built from 13 residues. Germline CDR1 and CDR2: MNHEY and SVGAGI.

The gene calls are TRBV30 and TRBJ1-2, with D maybe TRBD1 (6 bases). The V gene's germline CDR1 is GTSNPN and CDR2 SVGIG (reference sequence). This CDR3 contains 16 residues. Between the trimmed V and J ends, which lost 2 bases and 5 bases, there was a span of 21 bases. The CDR3 DNA follows: TGTGCCTGGAGTCCTCGGTCTTCAGGGACAATTTATGGCTACACCTTC. Translating gives CAWSPRSSGTIYGYTF.

The chain links TRBV27 to TRBJ2-2; no clear D gene. V was pared by 7 bases and J by 4 bases, with 16 bases between. CDR1 and CDR2 (germline): MNHEY, SMNVEV (reference sequence). The CDR3 is 15 amino acids. The CDR3 reads CASNVGPPGTGELFF. Written as DNA, the CDR3 is TGTGCCAGCAACGTCGGACCTCCAGGCACCGGGGAGCTGTTTTTT.

The J gene is TRBJ2-5, the V gene TRBV4-1; 9 positions agree with TRBD2. This CDR3 comprises 14 residues. Germline V gene data show CDR1 as MGHRA and CDR2 as YSYEKL. V shed 8 bases and J 3 bases; nucleotides not matched to a gene: 7. The CDR3 DNA is TGCGCCAGCTCTCCGGGACTAGCTAAAGAGACCCAGTACTTC. Translated, it gives CASSPGLAKETQYF.

The chain joins TRBV18 to TRBJ1-1; D not resolved. Per germline, CDR1 KGHSH and CDR2 LQKENI. This CDR3 has 17 amino acids. V dropped 3 bases and J dropped 0 bases, with 17 bases sitting between them. This CDR3 is CASSPFGQATMNTEAFF. The CDR3 nucleotides are TGTGCCAGCTCACCGTTTGGGCAGGCAACCATGAACACTGAAGCTTTCTTT.

The V and J genes are TRBV27 and TRBJ2-2; D might be TRBD1 (6 bases). Germline assignment: CDR1 MNHEY and CDR2 SMNVEV (reference sequence). V lost 6 bases and J 1 base, leaving 12 bases between the germline ends. The CDR3 contains 15 residues. CDR3 amino acids: CASRFATGNTGELFF. In DNA, the CDR3 is TGTGCCAGCAGATTCGCGACAGGGAACACCGGGGAGCTGTTTTTT.

The chain links TRBV4-2 to TRBJ1-1; possibly TRBD1 for D (5 bases). V was cut by 0 bases and J by 11 bases, with 25 bases left in between. CDR1 and CDR2 (germline): LGHNA, YNFKEQ. CDR3 size: 17 residues. The CDR3 DNA reads TGTGCCAGCAGCCAAGATTTTAGAGGGACCCACGGGGTTGGGGCTTTCTTT. It translates to CASSQDFRGTHGVGAFF.